This T cell receptor beta chain comes out of a study of beta chain features in type 1 diabetes. For the study at large: Similarity in age, gender and cell yields was seen between patients and healthy donors. Study outcomes and limitations: The study left unresolved whether HLA type influences TCRB rearrangement.

This clone was picked up a small number of times. Its antigen is currently unknown. This sample includes further DNA sequences coding for the same CDR3. Between the trimmed V and J ends, which lost 0 bases and 2 bases, there was a span of 8 bases. Germline values: CDR1 SGHRS, CDR2 YFSETQ. CDR3 length: 14 residues. Reverse transcription of all isolated RNA meant that expressed TCRB transcripts were sequenced. Sequencing of naive, central memory and regulatory T cell samples gave an average of roughly 3.5 million reads. Repertoires were generated with immunoSEQ multiplex PCR, while TCRdb's copy carries only in-frame clones and drops some. The sample yields some 330,000 clones, 11% seen once.

What was sequenced was naive CD4+ T cells from blood. This TCR derives from a woman aged 25-40 years in good health. The chain has TRBV5-1 and TRBJ2-5, with a weak D call TRBD2 (5 bases). Here the CDR3 reads CASSLARGQETQYF. CDR3 sequence (DNA): TGCGCCAGCAGCTTGGCTCGGGGACAAGAGACCCAGTACTTC.